This T cell receptor (beta chain) was recorded in a study of PD-1 blockade in classical Hodgkin lymphoma. Method: immunoSEQ multiplex PCR; TCRdb's copy keeps in-frame clones and lacks some. The sample consists of 7,500 to 9,500 clones, around nine tenths of them appearing once. About this clone itself: Antigen unknown.

Broader study findings: The baseline diversity of complete responders showed similarity to that of newly diagnosed patients. At baseline, newly diagnosed patients reportedly showed less TCR diversity than healthy donors. The repertoire differences lack a defined cause, possibly disease activity or prior therapy.

Indicated time point: cycle 4 day 1 (C4D1), after five to seven weeks of nivolumab. Autologous stem cell transplantation was followed by relapse in every patient, and brentuximab vedotin exposure varied. Responses achieved at best were complete response, partial response or progressive disease. This CDR3 has 15 residues. Unmatched junction bases numbered 9, after V lost 5 bases and J lost 7 bases. Germline CDR1 reads MDHEN; CDR2 reads SYDVKM. J is TRBJ2-2 and V is TRBV28; 8 bases align to TRBD1. This clonotype was sampled from a human donor with classical Hodgkin lymphoma. The sample here was peripheral blood mononuclear cells (PBMCs), taken before the fourth cycle of nivolumab. In DNA form, the CDR3 reads TGTGCCAGCAGTCAACGGACAGGGAGAGTCGGGGAGCTGTTTTTT. Its translation: CASSQRTGRVGELFF.